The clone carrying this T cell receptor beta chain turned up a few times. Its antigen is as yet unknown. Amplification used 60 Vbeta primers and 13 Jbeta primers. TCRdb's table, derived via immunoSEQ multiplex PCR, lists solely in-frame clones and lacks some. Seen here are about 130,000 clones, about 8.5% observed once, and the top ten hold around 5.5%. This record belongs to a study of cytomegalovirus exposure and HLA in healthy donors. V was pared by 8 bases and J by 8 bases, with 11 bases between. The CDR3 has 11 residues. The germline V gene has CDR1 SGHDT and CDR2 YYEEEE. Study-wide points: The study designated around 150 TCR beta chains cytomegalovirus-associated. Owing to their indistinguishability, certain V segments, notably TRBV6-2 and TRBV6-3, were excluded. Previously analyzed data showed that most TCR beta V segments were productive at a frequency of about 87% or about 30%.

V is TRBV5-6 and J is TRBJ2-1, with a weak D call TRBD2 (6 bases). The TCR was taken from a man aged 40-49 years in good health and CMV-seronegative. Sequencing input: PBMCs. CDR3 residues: CASDGGDEQFF. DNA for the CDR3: TGTGCCAGTGACGGGGGTGATGAGCAGTTCTTC. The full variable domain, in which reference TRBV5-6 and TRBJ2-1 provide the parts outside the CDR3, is DAGVTQSPTHLIKTRGQQVTLRCSPKSGHDTVSWYQQALGQGPQFIFQYYEEEERQRGNFPDRFSGHQFPNYSSELNVNALLLGDSALYLCASDGGDEQFFGPGTRLTVL.